Reported below is one TCR beta chain. This sample is part of a study of blood T cell repertoires in COVID-19. On the study more broadly: Sites across the United States, Italy and Spain contributed samples from acute and convalescent COVID-19. The cDNA or gDNA used as material had been derived from T cells, B-cell-depleted T cells, or PBMCs.

In the original analysis: Reference gene primer amplification in the assay estimated nucleated cell counts. Assay used: immunoSEQ multiplex PCR; TCRdb lists only in-frame clones, some missing. V and J calls plus clone size are reproduced from that table; the DNA served to infer D and trimming. Of around 110,000 clones listed, 82% are singletons. The receptor comes from a man aged 70-80 years with acute or convalescent COVID-19. The specimen was peripheral blood.

In nucleotides, the CDR3 is TGTGCCAGCAGAAGTACAGGGGAAGCTTTCTTT. It is translated as CASRSTGEAFF. The chain couples TRBV27 to TRBJ1-1; maybe TRBD1 (6 bases). The CDR3 is 11 amino acids. V lost 6 bases and J 8 bases, leaving 10 bases between the germline ends. Germline V gene sequence: CDR1 MNHEY, CDR2 SMNVEV (reference sequence).